This T cell receptor beta chain was retrieved from a study of shared clonotypes between healthy human individuals. The V and J ends lost 0 bases and 2 bases respectively, with 3 bases between them. This CDR3 contains 12 residues. Looked up from germline, CDR1 is SGHRS and CDR2 is YFSETQ. Study-level points and caveats: The expectation was that sequencing depth would affect clonotype sharing among donors.

Every contributor of samples was a Caucasian grown-up residing in Nashville, Tennessee. Details on this clone: Its antigen is unknown. This sample includes further DNA sequences coding for the same CDR3.

Assay runs were performed at deep level. Using immunoSEQ multiplex PCR, the repertoire was profiled, and TCRdb retains in-frame clones only, with some absent. In the table there are over a million clones, 98% of which are singletons. Specimen: naive CD4+ T cells sorted from blood. Subset: CD45RA+ positively selected. This clonotype originated in a man aged 25 to 40 in good health. The chain couples TRBV5-1 to TRBJ2-7; D not certain. The CDR3 nucleotides are TGCGCCAGCAGCTTGGACGCCTACGAGCAGTACTTC. Residues: CASSLDAYEQYF.